This T cell receptor (beta chain) was recovered during a study of beta chain features in type 1 diabetes. This clone was counted only a few times. Its specificity is unknown. Central memory, naive, regulatory and stem cell-like memory CD4+ cells were sorted by CD45RO/CCR7/CD25/CD127/CD95/CD27. Losses at the gene ends were 9 bases for V and 0 bases for J; bases not matched to a gene: 12. The V gene's germline CDR1 is ENHRY and CDR2 SYGVKD. This CDR3 has 17 amino acids. General study results and limits: A closer apparent resemblance between naive, central memory and Treg TCRB repertoires was seen in patients than in healthy donors. Significant though moderate, a shortening of TCRB CDR3s appeared in all four CD4+ subsets of Type 1 diabetes patients.

TCRB transcripts that were expressed got sequenced, as all of the isolated RNA had been reverse transcribed. It was found that naive, central memory and regulatory T cell samples averaged about 3.57 million reads. Sequencing was performed with immunoSEQ multiplex PCR; in TCRdb, only in-frame clones are kept and a portion is missing. The sample shows about 160,000 clones, 63% of them seen only once. What was sequenced was naive CD4+ T cells from blood. This receptor was taken from a man in his thirties or forties with type 1 diabetes. V gene TRBV10-3 combines with J gene TRBJ2-2; 8 nucleotides align to TRBD1. CDR3 coding DNA: TGTGCCATATGGGTTCAGGGGGCCGACCCGAACACCGGGGAGCTGTTTTTT. This gives the protein CAIWVQGADPNTGELFF.